The sample holds many counts of the clone carrying this T cell receptor beta chain. Its antigen is not known. This entry comes from a study of T cells in Graves' hyperthyroidism and ophthalmopathy. The overall study: Prior to any treatment, at the point of initial diagnosis, peripheral blood was collected.

Exclusion followed for patients with uncontrolled infection, other autoimmune disease, pregnancy or lactation. Regions amplified from RNA transcripts were the TCR beta CDR3 regions. The TCR CDR3 was amplified in a first-round RT-PCR using the HTBI primer set. TCRdb ran MiXCR on the multiplex PCR reads and lists one entry per CDR3 protein. Of a few hundred thousand distinct CDR3 sequences listed, roughly 15% are singletons. Whole-study findings and limits: A median approximately 6.8 months before onset, the model predicted ophthalmopathy. Most thyroid-expanded clonotypes above 0.001 were also found in blood.

The clonotype was recovered from a woman in her forties with Graves' ophthalmopathy. The sample was blood.

The DNA of the CDR3 is TGTGCCAGCAGTGAAGCGGTAGGGACGGGCTCCTACGAGCAGTACTTC. Its translation is CASSEAVGTGSYEQYF. This chain links TRBV6-1 with TRBJ2-7; TRBD1 or TRBD2 may be the D gene (5 bases each). Germline V lookup: CDR1 MNHNS, CDR2 SASEGT. The germline V and J ends were trimmed by 0 bases and 0 bases, with 12 bases remaining between them. This CDR3 has 16 residues.